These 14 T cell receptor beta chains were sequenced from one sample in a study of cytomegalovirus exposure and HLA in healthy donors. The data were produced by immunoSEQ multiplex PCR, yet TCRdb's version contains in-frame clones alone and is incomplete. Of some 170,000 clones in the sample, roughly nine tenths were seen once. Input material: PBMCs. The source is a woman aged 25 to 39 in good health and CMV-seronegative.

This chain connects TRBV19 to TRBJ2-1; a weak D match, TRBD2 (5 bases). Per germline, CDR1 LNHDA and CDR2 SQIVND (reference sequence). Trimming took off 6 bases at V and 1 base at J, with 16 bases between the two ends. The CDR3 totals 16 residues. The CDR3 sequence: CASRATLAPSYNEQFF. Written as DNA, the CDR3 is TGTGCCAGTAGAGCCACGCTAGCCCCTTCCTACAATGAGCAGTTCTTC.

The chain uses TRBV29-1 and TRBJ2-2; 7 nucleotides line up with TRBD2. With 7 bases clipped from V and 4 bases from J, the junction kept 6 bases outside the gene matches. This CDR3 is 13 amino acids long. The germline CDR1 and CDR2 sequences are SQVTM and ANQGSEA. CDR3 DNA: TGCAGCGCCGCGGGAGATTCCACCGGGGAGCTGTTTTTT. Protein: CSAAGDSTGELFF.

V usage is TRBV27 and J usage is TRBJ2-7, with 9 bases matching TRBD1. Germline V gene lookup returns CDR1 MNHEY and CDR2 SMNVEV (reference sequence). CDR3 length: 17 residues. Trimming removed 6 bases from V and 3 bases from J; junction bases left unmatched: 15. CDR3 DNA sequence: TGTGCCAGCAGCCCGGGACAGGGACATCGAGGGAACTACGAGCAGTACTTC. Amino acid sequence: CASSPGQGHRGNYEQYF.

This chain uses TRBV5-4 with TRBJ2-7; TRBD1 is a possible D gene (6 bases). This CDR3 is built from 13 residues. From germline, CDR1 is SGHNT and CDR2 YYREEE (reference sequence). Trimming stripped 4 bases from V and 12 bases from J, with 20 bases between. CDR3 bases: TGTGCCAGCAGCCCCCCAGGACAGCCCCGTCCGTACTTC. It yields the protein CASSPPGQPRPYF.

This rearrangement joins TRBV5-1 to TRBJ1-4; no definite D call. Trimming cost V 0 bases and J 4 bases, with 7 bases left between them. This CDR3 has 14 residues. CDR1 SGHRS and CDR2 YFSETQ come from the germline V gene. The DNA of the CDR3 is TGCGCCAGCAGCTTGGAAGGGTATAATGAAAAACTGTTTTTT. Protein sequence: CASSLEGYNEKLFF. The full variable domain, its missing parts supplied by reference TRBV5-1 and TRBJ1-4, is KAGVTQTPRYLIKTRGQQVTLSCSPISGHRSVSWYQQTPGQGLQFLFEYFSETQRNKGNFPGRFSGRQFSNSRSEMNVSTLELGDSALYLCASSLEGYNEKLFFGSGTQLSVL.

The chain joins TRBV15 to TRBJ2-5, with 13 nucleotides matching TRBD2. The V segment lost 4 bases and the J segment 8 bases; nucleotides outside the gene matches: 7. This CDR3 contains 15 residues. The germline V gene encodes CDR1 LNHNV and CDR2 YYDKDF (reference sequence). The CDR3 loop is CATSTGLAGVGTQYF. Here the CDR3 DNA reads TGTGCCACCAGCACAGGACTAGCGGGAGTAGGAACCCAGTACTTC.

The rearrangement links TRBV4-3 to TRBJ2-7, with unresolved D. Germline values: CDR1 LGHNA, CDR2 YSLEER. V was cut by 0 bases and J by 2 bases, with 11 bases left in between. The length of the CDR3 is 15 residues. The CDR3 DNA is TGCGCCAGCAGCCAAGAGGTAGACCCACCCTACGAGCAGTACTTC. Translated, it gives CASSQEVDPPYEQYF.

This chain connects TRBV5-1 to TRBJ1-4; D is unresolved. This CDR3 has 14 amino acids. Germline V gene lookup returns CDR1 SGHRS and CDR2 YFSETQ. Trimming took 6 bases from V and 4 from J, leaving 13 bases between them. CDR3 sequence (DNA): TGCGCCAGCACCTTCGGTCCTAATAATGAAAAACTGTTTTTT. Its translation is CASTFGPNNEKLFF.

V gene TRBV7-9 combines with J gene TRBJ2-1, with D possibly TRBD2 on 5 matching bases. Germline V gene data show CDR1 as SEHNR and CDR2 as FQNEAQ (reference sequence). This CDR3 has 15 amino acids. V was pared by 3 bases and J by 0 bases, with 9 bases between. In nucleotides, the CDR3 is TGTGCCAGCAGCTTTCGGGGTTCCTCCTACAATGAGCAGTTCTTC. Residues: CASSFRGSSYNEQFF.

For the CDR3, the DNA is TGTGCCAGTAGTAGCGGACTAGCGGGTATCTACGAGCAGTACTTC. Its protein is CASSSGLAGIYEQYF. The genes are TRBV19 and TRBJ2-7, with 11 positions matching TRBD2. The V segment lost 4 bases and the J segment 3 bases; nucleotides outside the gene matches: 5. CDR3 length equals 15 residues. CDR1 is LNHDA and CDR2 is SQIVND in the germline V gene (reference sequence).

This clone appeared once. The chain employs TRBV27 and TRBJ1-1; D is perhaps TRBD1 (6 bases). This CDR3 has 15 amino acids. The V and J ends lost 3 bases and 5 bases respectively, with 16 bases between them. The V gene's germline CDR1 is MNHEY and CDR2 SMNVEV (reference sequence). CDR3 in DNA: TGTGCCAGCAGTTTGTCGGTGGGGGGGGCAACTGAAGCTTTCTTT. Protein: CASSLSVGGATEAFF.

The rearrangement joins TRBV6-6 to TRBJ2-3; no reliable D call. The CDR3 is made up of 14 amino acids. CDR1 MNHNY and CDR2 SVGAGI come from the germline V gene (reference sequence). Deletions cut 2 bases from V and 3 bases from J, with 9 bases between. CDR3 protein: CASSYRSETDTQYF. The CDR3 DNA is TGTGCCAGCAGTTACCGGTCTGAGACAGATACGCAGTATTTT.

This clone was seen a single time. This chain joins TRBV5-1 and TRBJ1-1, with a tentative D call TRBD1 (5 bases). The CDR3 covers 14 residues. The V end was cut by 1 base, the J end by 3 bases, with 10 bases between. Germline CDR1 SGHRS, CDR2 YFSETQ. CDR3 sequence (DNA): TGCGCCAGCAGCTTGACAGGCACACACACTGAAGCTTTCTTT. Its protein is CASSLTGTHTEAFF.

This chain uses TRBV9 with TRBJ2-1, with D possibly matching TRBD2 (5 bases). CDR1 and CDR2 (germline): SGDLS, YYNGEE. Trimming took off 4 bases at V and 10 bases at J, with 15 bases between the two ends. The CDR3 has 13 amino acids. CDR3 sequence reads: CASSPRRGGEQFF. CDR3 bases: TGTGCCAGCAGCCCTCGCAGAGGCGGGGAGCAGTTCTTC.